Listed here is a single TCR beta chain. The CDR3 contains 15 residues. V lost 2 bases to trimming and J lost 10 bases, with 16 bases between them. The germline gives CDR1 SGHKS, CDR2 YYEKEE (reference sequence). The data stem from a study of blood T cell repertoires in COVID-19. Across the study: COVID-19 samples collected from the United States, Italy and Spain covered acute and convalescent phases. T cells, B-cell-depleted T cells, or PBMCs provided the cDNA or gDNA that served as material.

Assay used: immunoSEQ multiplex PCR; TCRdb lists only in-frame clones, some missing. In the table there are under 300,000 clones, approximately 81% of which are singletons. The clonotype comes from a woman aged 55-69 years with active or convalescent COVID-19. The sequenced sample consisted of peripheral blood. This chain uses TRBV5-5 with TRBJ1-6; perhaps TRBD1 as D (5 bases). CDR3 in amino acids: CASSFHGGSESPLHF. The DNA for the CDR3 is TGTGCCAGCAGCTTTCACGGGGGATCGGAGTCACCCCTCCACTTT.